These T cell receptor beta chains were read from a single sample in a study of CD8 T cells in Susac syndrome. TCRdb analysed the immunoSEQ multiplex PCR reads with MiXCR anew, one entry per CDR3 protein. The sample holds 250,000 to 350,000 distinct CDR3 sequences, around 90% seen once. Specimen: CD4+ T cells from PBMCs. These receptors were obtained from a human donor with multiple sclerosis. Both conserved end residues are part of each CDR3. A D gene is named only where the DNA matches it firmly. Only part of the rows carry a size: once, few, many, or a class if the clone is expanded.

D: -; V: TRBV18; size: -; J: TRBJ1-5; DNA: TGTGCCAGCTCACCCGGGACCCTGCTGGGCCAGCATTTT; CDR3: CASSPGTLLGQHF
D: TRBD2; V: TRBV15; size: once; J: TRBJ2-1; DNA: TGTGCCACCAGCAGAGATCGGGGGGGGCCATACAATGAGCAGTTCTTC; CDR3: CATSRDRGGPYNEQFF
D: -; V: TRBV3-1; size: -; J: TRBJ2-7; DNA: TGTGCCAGCAGCCAAGCCCCGGGGGCGATGCAGTACTTC; CDR3: CASSQAPGAMQYF
D: -; V: TRBV2; size: -; J: TRBJ1-6; DNA: TGTGCCAGCACCCGAGGATCCCCGTATAATTCACCCCTCCACTTT; CDR3: CASTRGSPYNSPLHF
D: TRBD1; V: TRBV6-6; size: once; J: TRBJ2-7; DNA: TGTGCCAGCAGTTATCCCCGACAGGGCTCCTACGAGCAGTACTTC; CDR3: CASSYPRQGSYEQYF
D: -; V: TRBV2; size: -; J: TRBJ1-1; DNA: TGTGCCAGCAGAGACTTTACTGGCGGCACTGAAGCTTTCTTT; CDR3: CASRDFTGGTEAFF
D: -; V: TRBV27; size: -; J: TRBJ1-2; DNA: TGTGCCAGCAGTTCCACCGGGACATCCTATGGCTACACCTTC; CDR3: CASSSTGTSYGYTF
D: -; V: TRBV6-2/TRBV6-3; size: once; J: TRBJ2-1; DNA: TGTGCCAGCAGTCTTCATTCGGACAGATCCGGCGATGAGCAGTTCTTC; CDR3: CASSLHSDRSGDEQFF
D: TRBD1; V: TRBV30; size: -; J: TRBJ1-6; DNA: TGTGCCTGGAGTAGAAACAGGGGGCGATCCTATAATTCACCCCTCCACTTT; CDR3: CAWSRNRGRSYNSPLHF
D: -; V: TRBV5-6; size: -; J: TRBJ2-7; DNA: TGTGCCAGCAGCTTGATCTCCGGGGGAAGCGAGCAGTACTTC; CDR3: CASSLISGGSEQYF
D: -; V: TRBV7-9; size: once; J: TRBJ1-3; DNA: TGTGCCAGCAGTCCCACCCCAACCTTCTCTGGAAACACCATATATTTT; CDR3: CASSPTPTFSGNTIYF
D: -; V: TRBV5-4; size: -; J: TRBJ2-7; DNA: TGTGCCAGCAGAATCGAGAAGTCCGCGAGTTACGAGCAGTACTTC; CDR3: CASRIEKSASYEQYF
D: -; V: TRBV12-3/TRBV12-4; size: -; J: TRBJ2-3; DNA: TGTGCCAGCAGTTTGGCCTCTCTAGATACGCAGTATTTT; CDR3: CASSLASLDTQYF
D: -; V: TRBV6-2/TRBV6-3; size: once; J: TRBJ2-1; DNA: TGTGCCAGCAGGAGGGACGCACACAATGAGCAGTTCTTC; CDR3: CASRRDAHNEQFF
D: -; V: TRBV7-9; size: -; J: TRBJ1-6; DNA: TGTGCCAGCAGCTTGAGCAGGGATATAACACCCCTCCACTTT; CDR3: CASSLSRDITPLHF
D: -; V: TRBV5-1; size: -; J: TRBJ2-7; DNA: TGCGCCAGCAACTTGGACGGGACACCCCGCGGCGAGCAGTACTTC; CDR3: CASNLDGTPRGEQYF
D: -; V: TRBV18; size: -; J: TRBJ1-1; DNA: TGTGCCAGCTCACCAATACGGAACACTGAAGCTTTCTTT; CDR3: CASSPIRNTEAFF
D: -; V: TRBV29-1; size: -; J: TRBJ2-5; DNA: TGCAGCGTTGTTCACAGGGTCCACCAAGAGACCCAGTACTTC; CDR3: CSVVHRVHQETQYF
D: -; V: TRBV7-6; size: -; J: TRBJ1-4; DNA: TGTGCCAGCAGCCGAAGACCTGTTGGGATCGAGAATGAAAAACTGTTTTTT; CDR3: CASSRRPVGIENEKLFF
D: TRBD2; V: TRBV5-1; size: -; J: TRBJ2-1; DNA: TGCGCCAGCAGCACGGGGGGTTTCGCCTACAATGAGCAGTTCTTC; CDR3: CASSTGGFAYNEQFF
D: -; V: TRBV3-1; size: -; J: TRBJ2-7; DNA: TGTGCCAGCAGCCAAGTGGAGAGCGAGCAGTACTTC; CDR3: CASSQVESEQYF
D: TRBD2; V: TRBV29-1; size: -; J: TRBJ2-2; DNA: TGCAGCGCCGCGAGCCAGCGGGAGATTCCCGGGGAGCTGTTTTTT; CDR3: CSAASQREIPGELFF
D: TRBD2; V: TRBV10-3; size: -; J: TRBJ2-5; DNA: TGTGCCATCAGCTATACTAGCGGGGGAGAGACCCAGTACTTC; CDR3: CAISYTSGGETQYF
D: -; V: TRBV6-2/TRBV6-3; size: -; J: TRBJ2-1; DNA: TGTGCCAGCAGTTACTCCCTCGTGAGGGGTGAGCAGTTCTTC; CDR3: CASSYSLVRGEQFF
D: TRBD2; V: TRBV4-1; size: -; J: TRBJ2-1; DNA: TGCGCCAGCAGCCGATCGGCTAGCGGGGGCGTTTTAAATGAGCAGTTCTTC; CDR3: CASSRSASGGVLNEQFF
D: -; V: TRBV18; size: once; J: TRBJ2-7; DNA: TGTGCCAGCTCAACGGGGACGGACTACGAGCAGTACTTC; CDR3: CASSTGTDYEQYF
D: TRBD1; V: TRBV20-1; size: -; J: TRBJ2-7; DNA: TGCAGTGTCCGACCGGGACAGGCCTACGAGCAGTACTTC; CDR3: CSVRPGQAYEQYF
D: -; V: TRBV15; size: -; J: TRBJ2-5; DNA: TGTGCCACCAGCAGAGATAAGACTCGCCAAGAGACCCAGTACTTC; CDR3: CATSRDKTRQETQYF
D: -; V: TRBV7-2; size: -; J: TRBJ2-5; DNA: TGTGCCAGCAGCTTAGTACCGGTGGAGACCCAGTACTTC; CDR3: CASSLVPVETQYF
D: TRBD1; V: TRBV30; size: -; J: TRBJ2-7; DNA: TGTGCCTGGACCTGGACAGGGGCCTACGAGCAGTACTTC; CDR3: CAWTWTGAYEQYF
D: TRBD1; V: TRBV6-5; size: -; J: TRBJ2-1; DNA: TGTGCCAGCAGTCCGACAGGGGAGGTAGACAATGAGCAGTTCTTC; CDR3: CASSPTGEVDNEQFF
D: -; V: TRBV7-2; size: -; J: TRBJ2-3; DNA: TGTGCCAGCAGGCGAACGGGCGCAGATACGCAGTATTTT; CDR3: CASRRTGADTQYF
D: -; V: TRBV7-9; size: once; J: TRBJ2-2; DNA: TGTGCCAGCAGCTTAGGGGCTACGACCGGGGAGCTGTTTTTT; CDR3: CASSLGATTGELFF
D: -; V: TRBV18; size: once; J: TRBJ2-7; DNA: TGTGCCAGCTCACCTGTCGAGGGAATAGGCTACGAGCAGTACTTC; CDR3: CASSPVEGIGYEQYF
D: TRBD2; V: TRBV10-3; size: -; J: TRBJ2-2; DNA: TGTGCCAGCGGGACTAGCAACACCGGGGAGCTGTTTTTT; CDR3: CASGTSNTGELFF
D: -; V: TRBV20-1; size: -; J: TRBJ1-4; DNA: TGCAGTGCTAGATACGAAAAACTGTTTTTT; CDR3: CSARYEKLFF
D: TRBD1; V: TRBV20-1; size: -; J: TRBJ1-1; DNA: TGCAGTGCTGGACAGGGGAGCACTGAAGCTTTCTTT; CDR3: CSAGQGSTEAFF
D: TRBD1; V: TRBV19; size: once; J: TRBJ2-7; DNA: TGTGCCAGTAGTACCCAGGACAGGGGCGGTTACGAGCAGTACTTC; CDR3: CASSTQDRGGYEQYF
D: TRBD2; V: TRBV20-1; size: once; J: TRBJ2-5; DNA: TGCAGTGCCTTAACTAGCGGGAGGGAGACCCAGTACTTC; CDR3: CSALTSGRETQYF
D: -; V: TRBV6-2/TRBV6-3; size: -; J: TRBJ2-2; DNA: TGTGCCAGCACCCTTGTAGCGAGTTTAAACACCGGGGAGCTGTTTTTT; CDR3: CASTLVASLNTGELFF
D: TRBD1; V: TRBV4-1; size: -; J: TRBJ2-2; DNA: TGCGCCAGCAGCCCCCGTCCCGGGACAGGAGCGGCGAACACCGGGGAGCTGTTTTTT; CDR3: CASSPRPGTGAANTGELFF
D: TRBD1; V: TRBV19; size: -; J: TRBJ1-5; DNA: TGTGCCAGTAGTATAGGCAGCACAGGGGTCAATCAGCCCCAGCATTTT; CDR3: CASSIGSTGVNQPQHF
D: TRBD1; V: TRBV18; size: -; J: TRBJ1-1; DNA: TGTGCCAGCTCACCACCGTCCAGGGGGCGAGGAACTGAAGCTTTCTTT; CDR3: CASSPPSRGRGTEAFF